Below are 28 T cell receptor beta chains sequenced from a single sample in a study of early T cells in non-severe SARS-CoV-2 infection. From the 5' RACE reads, TCRdb called clonotypes with MiXCR, one entry per CDR3 protein. The table lists tens of thousands of distinct CDR3 sequences, 4% to 5.5% of them singletons. Sequenced: whole blood. The receptors were sampled from an adult who was a healthcare worker with PCR-confirmed SARS-CoV-2 infection or an uninfected control (not recorded which).

This clonotype was found many times. The rearrangement joins TRBV6-1 to TRBJ1-1; D not resolved. The CDR3 contains 15 residues. The V end was cut by 0 bases, the J end by 7 bases, with 15 bases between. CDR1 and CDR2 from the germline V gene are MNHNS and SASEGT. CDR3: CASSEAGRRRGEAFF. CDR3 sequence (DNA): TGTGCCAGCAGTGAAGCGGGCCGCCGGCGGGGTGAAGCTTTCTTT.

The chain has TRBV2 and TRBJ2-2; D perhaps matches TRBD1 (5 bases). Trimming took 8 bases from V and 6 from J, leaving 19 bases between them. The CDR3 totals 15 residues. Germline V gene lookup returns CDR1 SNHLY and CDR2 FYNNEI. CDR3 in amino acids: CASLLVRERPGELFF. The CDR3 DNA reads TGTGCCAGCCTCCTGGTCAGGGAAAGGCCCGGGGAGCTGTTTTTT.

V gene TRBV5-4 combines with J gene TRBJ1-2; D is unresolved. CDR1 and CDR2 from the germline V gene are SGHNT and YYREEE (reference sequence). Trimming took off 0 bases at V and 7 bases at J, with 10 bases between the two ends. The CDR3 runs 13 residues. Here the CDR3 DNA reads TGTGCCAGCAGCTTGGGGTCTTCCGGTGGCTACACCTTC. Protein: CASSLGSSGGYTF.

The V and J genes are TRBV6-5 and TRBJ2-3, with 8 bases identical to TRBD2. V dropped 5 bases and J dropped 0; count of bases not matched to a gene: 4. Germline V lookup: CDR1 MNHEY, CDR2 SVGAGI. CDR3 length equals 15 residues. The CDR3 DNA follows: TGTGCCAGCAGTCCTTTAGCGGGAAGCACAGATACGCAGTATTTT. Translating gives CASSPLAGSTDTQYF.

This clonotype was found many times. V and J are TRBV11-2 and TRBJ2-1, with 11 bases that match TRBD2. Germline-derived CDR1 and CDR2 are SGHAT and FQNNGV. This CDR3 has 16 residues. V was pared by 1 base and J by 10 bases, with 9 bases of the junction left unmatched. The CDR3 coding sequence is TGTGCCAGCAGCTTAGGACTTGGACTAGCGGGCGGGGAGCAGTTCTTC. Protein sequence: CASSLGLGLAGGEQFF.

The chain joins TRBV6-7 to TRBJ2-7, with D unclear. TRBV6-7 is identified as an open reading frame with a role that is uncertain. The CDR3 has 11 residues. The CDR3 loop is CASIPGTNPLV. The DNA for the CDR3 is TGTGCCAGCATCCCCGGAACTAACCCGTTGGTC.

This clonotype showed up many times. The J gene is TRBJ2-3, the V gene TRBV13, with 10 bases matching TRBD2. V lost 7 bases to trimming and J lost 5 bases; unmatched junction nucleotides: 9. The V gene's germline CDR1 is PRHDT and CDR2 FYEKMQ (reference sequence). CDR3 length: 15 amino acids. In DNA form, the CDR3 reads TGTGCCAGCATCCGCAGGGGACTAGCGATAGATACGCAGTATTTT. Translation gives CASIRRGLAIDTQYF.

This clonotype occurred many times. The chain has TRBV12-3 or TRBV12-4 and TRBJ2-2; D gene ambiguous. The CDR3 spans 11 residues. Trimming shortened V by 8 bases and J by 7 bases, and 8 bases separated the two germline ends. The CDR3 coding sequence is TGTGCCAGCCCACAGAACGGGGAGCTGTTTTTT. Its protein is CASPQNGELFF.

This clonotype has a count of ten or more. The rearrangement links TRBV2 to TRBJ2-2; 8 bases align to TRBD1. The CDR3 totals 14 residues. V shed 4 bases and J 5 bases; nucleotides not matched to a gene: 3. Looked up from germline, CDR1 is SNHLY and CDR2 is FYNNEI. Written as DNA, the CDR3 is TGTGCCAGCAGTGCGAGACAGGGGACCGGGGAGCTGTTTTTT. Protein: CASSARQGTGELFF.

This chain uses TRBV19 with TRBJ2-7; D not resolved. CDR1 is LNHDA and CDR2 is SQIVND in the germline V gene (reference sequence). V was trimmed by 5 bases and J by 5 bases, leaving 10 bases between them. This CDR3 has 12 amino acids. CDR3 sequence: CASSGQVNEQYF. CDR3 sequence (DNA): TGTGCCAGTAGTGGGCAGGTCAACGAGCAGTACTTC.

The chain couples TRBV5-6 to TRBJ1-6; D gene ambiguous. Trimming cost V 4 bases and J 7 bases, with 15 bases left between them. This CDR3 is built from 15 residues. Germline V gene sequence: CDR1 SGHDT, CDR2 YYEEEE. The DNA of the CDR3 is TGTGCCAGCAGCCCCCGCCGGGCTCCGAATTCACCCCTCCACTTT. Protein: CASSPRRAPNSPLHF. Full variable domain (missing parts from reference TRBV5-6 and TRBJ1-6): DAGVTQSPTHLIKTRGQQVTLRCSPKSGHDTVSWYQQALGQGPQFIFQYYEEEERQRGNFPDRFSGHQFPNYSSELNVNALLLGDSALYLCASSPRRAPNSPLHFGNGTRLTVT.

The J gene is TRBJ2-3, the V gene TRBV7-2, with a tentative D call TRBD1 (6 bases). Trimming left V 5 bases short and J 4 bases short, with 10 bases between. Germline V gene data show CDR1 as SGHTA and CDR2 as FQGNSA. CDR3 length equals 13 residues. The DNA of the CDR3 is TGTGCCAGCAGCCCCCAGGGGTCAGATACGCAGTATTTT. It translates to CASSPQGSDTQYF.

This clonotype was counted at least ten times. The V call is TRBV24-1, the J call TRBJ1-2; no clear D. The CDR3 is 13 residues long. CDR1 and CDR2 (germline): KGHDR, SFDVKD. V was cut by 7 bases and J by 6 bases, with 14 bases left in between. CDR3 DNA sequence: TGTGCCACCAGAACAACCCGAGAGGATGGCTACACCTTC. Protein product: CATRTTREDGYTF.

This clonotype was recorded at least ten times. The chain joins TRBV24-1 to TRBJ2-1, with 10 nucleotides matching TRBD1. The V gene end was trimmed by 2 bases and the J gene end by 8 bases; junction bases not matched to a gene: 8. The CDR3 spans 16 residues. Looked up from germline, CDR1 is KGHDR and CDR2 is SFDVKD. CDR3: CATSDSGTGEWDEQFF. The CDR3 DNA sequence: TGTGCCACCAGTGATTCCGGGACAGGGGAATGGGATGAGCAGTTCTTC.

This clonotype was seen many times. This chain links TRBV18 with TRBJ1-2; TRBD1 aligns across 9 bases. In germline, CDR1 is KGHSH, CDR2 LQKENI. J gave up 4 bases and V 5 bases, and 8 bases lay outside the gene matches. The CDR3 has 15 amino acids. As DNA, the CDR3 is TGTGCCAGCTCATTAGCCGGGACAGGGTTCTATGGCTACACCTTC. As protein: CASSLAGTGFYGYTF.

This chain connects TRBV9 to TRBJ1-2, with D hard to call. Trimming took off 0 bases at V and 2 bases at J, with 5 bases between the two ends. The germline gives CDR1 SGDLS, CDR2 YYNGEE. The CDR3 has 13 residues. The CDR3 nucleotides read TGTGCCAGCAGCGTAGCAGTGAACTATGGCTACACCTTC. This codes for CASSVAVNYGYTF. The whole variable domain, filled in from reference TRBV9 and TRBJ1-2, reads DSGVTQTPKHLITATGQRVTLRCSPRSGDLSVYWYQQSLDQGLQFLIQYYNGEERAKGNILERFSAQQFPDLHSELNLSSLELGDSALYFCASSVAVNYGYTFGSGTRLTVV.

This clonotype was picked up many times. The chain links TRBV6-1 to TRBJ1-1, with TRBD1 matching 7 bases. Germline V gene sequence: CDR1 MNHNS, CDR2 SASEGT. This CDR3 is built from 14 residues. The junction had 8 bases not matched to a gene; V was cut back by 7 bases and J by 3 bases. CDR3 residues: CASNRQGRYTEAFF. CDR3 coding DNA: TGTGCCAGCAACAGACAGGGAAGGTACACTGAAGCTTTCTTT.

This clonotype appeared many times. The chain is built from TRBV27 and TRBJ2-7, with 10 bases aligning to TRBD1. Germline V CDR1 and CDR2: MNHEY, SMNVEV (reference sequence). The V and J ends lost 8 bases and 0 bases, in that order; junction bases with no gene match: 7. The CDR3 loop spans 15 amino acids. The CDR3 DNA reads as TGTGCCAGCTCAACGCGGACAGGGGGCTCCTACGAGCAGTACTTC. This codes for CASSTRTGGSYEQYF.

V gene TRBV18 combines with J gene TRBJ1-6; 7 positions agree with TRBD1. Germline CDR1 reads KGHSH; CDR2 reads LQKENI. J lost 6 bases, V lost 3 bases, and 2 bases had no gene match. This CDR3 contains 14 residues. The CDR3 DNA sequence: TGTGCCAGCTCACCTCGGGACAGTAATTCACCCCTCCACTTT. This codes for CASSPRDSNSPLHF.

This clonotype appeared many times. The chain couples TRBV7-9 to TRBJ1-2, with D uncertain. The CDR3 is made up of 15 amino acids. The V end was cut by 1 base, the J end by 4 bases, with 13 bases between. Germline V gene data show CDR1 as SEHNR and CDR2 as FQNEAQ (reference sequence). CDR3 nucleotide sequence: TGTGCCAGCAGCTTAGTCGTTCCGGCTCTCTATGGCTACACCTTC. It is translated as CASSLVVPALYGYTF.

This clonotype was counted many times. The chain has TRBV27 and TRBJ2-5, with D perhaps given as TRBD1 or TRBD2 (5 bases each). V lost 5 bases and J lost 9, with 22 bases in between. CDR1 is MNHEY and CDR2 is SMNVEV in the germline V gene (reference sequence). The CDR3 totals 15 residues. CDR3 protein: CASSPFWDARGAQYF. CDR3 coding DNA: TGTGCCAGCAGTCCCTTTTGGGACGCCCGTGGGGCCCAGTACTTC.

This clonotype has a handful of counts. CDR3 protein: CASSQDRAVSGKRFSYEQYF. CDR3 sequence (DNA): TGTGCCAGCAGCCAAGATAGGGCCGTTTCGGGAAAACGTTTCTCCTACGAGCAGTACTTC. The chain uses TRBV3-1 and TRBJ2-7, with D perhaps matching TRBD2 (5 bases). V lost 0 bases and J 0 bases, leaving 24 bases between the germline ends. The CDR3 covers 20 residues. Per the germline V gene, CDR1 is LGHDT and CDR2 is YNNKEL (reference sequence).

This clonotype was seen ten or more times. The J gene is TRBJ1-5, the V gene TRBV12-3 or TRBV12-4; D is unclear. The CDR3 totals 18 residues. The V end lost 1 base, the J end lost 3 bases, and 19 bases lay between the germline ends. The CDR3 loop is CASSLEDGRPLSNQPQHF. Written as DNA, the CDR3 is TGTGCCAGCAGTTTAGAAGATGGTCGTCCCCTCTCCAATCAGCCCCAGCATTTT.

This clonotype was detected ten times or more. V gene TRBV21-1 combines with J gene TRBJ2-1. TRBV21-1 constitutes a pseudogene. CDR3 length equals 13 residues. Here the CDR3 DNA reads TGTGCCAGCAGCGCTTTTCCTTACAATGAGCAGTTCTTC. Residues: CASSAFPYNEQFF.

This clonotype was seen many times. This chain connects TRBV7-2 to TRBJ1-2; possibly TRBD1 for D (6 bases). V lost 4 bases, J lost 7 bases, and 25 bases lay in between. Germline V gene lookup returns CDR1 SGHTA and CDR2 FQGNSA. This CDR3 comprises 17 residues. The CDR3 DNA reads as TGTGCCAGCAGCTCCGGAGGGGGGCTCCCTTCGATTATTGGCTACACCTTC. Translation gives CASSSGGGLPSIIGYTF.

This chain connects TRBV6-6 to TRBJ1-1; tentatively, D is TRBD1 (6 bases). Between the trimmed V and J ends, which lost 6 bases and 6 bases, there was a span of 17 bases. Germline CDR1 MNHNY, CDR2 SVGAGI (reference sequence). The CDR3 is 14 residues long. For the CDR3, the DNA is TGTGCCAGCAGAGGGACATGGGCGGATCCTGAAGCTTTCTTT. Translation gives CASRGTWADPEAFF.

This clonotype was found many times. The genes are TRBV29-1 and TRBJ2-3; 12 bases are a match to TRBD2. This CDR3 is 15 amino acids long. J was trimmed by 5 bases and V by 6 bases; bases with no gene match: 9. Germline V lookup: CDR1 SQVTM, CDR2 ANQGSEA. The chain's CDR3 is CSVVKTSGGGDTQYF. In DNA, the CDR3 is TGCAGCGTGGTAAAGACTAGCGGGGGAGGAGATACGCAGTATTTT.

This clonotype was counted ten times or more. The gene calls are TRBV6-5 and TRBJ2-1; D is perhaps TRBD1 (5 bases). V was clipped by 2 bases and J by 5 bases, with 13 bases between them. This CDR3 is 15 amino acids long. Germline V gives CDR1 MNHEY, CDR2 SVGAGI. The CDR3 DNA reads as TGTGCCAGCAGTTACGTTCTGGGGCCGGACAATGAGCAGTTCTTC. Translation: CASSYVLGPDNEQFF.